A selection of T cell receptor beta chains follows, all from one sample in a study of cytomegalovirus exposure and HLA in healthy donors. Assay used: immunoSEQ multiplex PCR; TCRdb lists only in-frame clones, some missing. The data show fewer than 120,000 clones, roughly three quarters seen once. The sequenced material came from PBMCs. These receptors all stem from a man aged 30 to 45 in good health and CMV-seropositive. Both conserved end residues are part of each CDR3. The D gene is left open where the match is weak. Clone size appears in some rows only: once, few, many, or a class for an expanded clone.

J: TRBJ2-3; V: TRBV4-2; D: -; length: 15; size: -; CDR3: CASSQAPRSTDTQYF; DNA: TGTGCCAGCAGCCAAGCTCCCCGTAGCACAGATACGCAGTATTTT
J: TRBJ1-1; V: TRBV7-9; D: -; length: 16; size: few; CDR3: CASSLNVGGVNTEAFF; DNA: TGTGCCAGCAGCTTAAACGTAGGAGGAGTAAACACTGAAGCTTTCTTT
J: TRBJ2-3; V: TRBV5-6; D: TRBD2; length: 15; size: -; CDR3: CASSQAGGVTDTQYF; DNA: TGTGCCAGCAGCCAGGCGGGGGGGGTCACAGATACGCAGTATTTT
J: TRBJ2-3; V: TRBV14; D: -; length: 15; size: -; CDR3: CASSQELADLFTQYF; DNA: TGTGCCAGCAGCCAAGAATTAGCGGACCTTTTTACGCAGTATTTT
J: TRBJ2-3; V: TRBV5-6; D: TRBD2; length: 15; size: -; CDR3: CASSPRGGVYYTQYF; DNA: TGTGCCAGCAGCCCCCGGGGGGGCGTATATTATACGCAGTATTTT
J: TRBJ2-5; V: TRBV7-9; D: TRBD2; length: 16; size: few; CDR3: CASSSAGGPYEETQYF; DNA: TGTGCCAGCAGTTCAGCGGGGGGGCCCTATGAAGAGACCCAGTACTTC
J: TRBJ2-2; V: TRBV5-1; D: -; length: 13; size: -; CDR3: CASSLGATGELFF; DNA: TGCGCCAGCAGCTTGGGGGCGACCGGGGAGCTGTTTTTT
J: TRBJ2-6; V: TRBV25-1; D: -; length: 17; size: few; CDR3: CASSEGATPSGANVLTF; DNA: TGTGCCAGCAGTGAAGGGGCTACTCCTTCTGGGGCCAACGTCCTGACTTTC
J: TRBJ2-5; V: TRBV7-6; D: -; length: 12; size: -; CDR3: CASSEERETQYF; DNA: TGTGCCAGCAGCGAAGAACGGGAGACCCAGTACTTC
J: TRBJ1-3; V: TRBV25-1; D: -; length: 13; size: -; CDR3: CASSESGRNTIYF; DNA: TGTGCCAGCAGTGAGTCGGGTAGAAACACCATATATTTT
J: TRBJ1-5; V: TRBV6-6; D: TRBD1; length: 14; size: -; CDR3: CASSQDRGDQPQHF; DNA: TGTGCCAGCAGTCAGGACAGGGGTGATCAGCCCCAGCATTTT
J: TRBJ2-7; V: TRBV14; D: -; length: 15; size: -; CDR3: CASSPNAPRSHEQYF; DNA: TGTGCCAGCAGCCCGAATGCCCCTAGGTCCCACGAGCAGTACTTC
J: TRBJ2-5; V: TRBV27; D: -; length: 12; size: -; CDR3: CASSFPQETQYF; DNA: TGTGCCAGCAGTTTCCCACAAGAGACCCAGTACTTC
J: TRBJ1-4; V: TRBV7-9; D: TRBD1; length: 16; size: -; CDR3: CASSPGTGGPNEKLFF; DNA: TGTGCCAGCAGCCCGGGGACAGGGGGACCTAATGAAAAACTGTTTTTT
J: TRBJ1-1; V: TRBV11-2; D: TRBD1; length: 16; size: -; CDR3: CASSLWDRYMNTEAFF; DNA: TGTGCCAGCAGCTTATGGGACAGGTACATGAACACTGAAGCTTTCTTT
J: TRBJ1-4; V: TRBV23-1; D: -; length: 15; size: -; CDR3: CASSQSSGRNEKLFF; DNA: TGCGCCAGCAGTCAATCTTCGGGGAGGAATGAAAAACTGTTTTTT
J: TRBJ2-7; V: TRBV10-3; D: -; length: 16; size: -; CDR3: CAIRSGGAGGTYEQYF; DNA: TGTGCCATCCGGTCAGGAGGGGCAGGGGGGACCTACGAGCAGTACTTC
J: TRBJ1-4; V: TRBV9; D: TRBD1; length: 15; size: once; CDR3: CASNRGLATNEKLFF; DNA: TGTGCCAGCAACAGGGGACTTGCAACTAATGAAAAACTGTTTTTT
J: TRBJ1-4; V: TRBV11-2; D: -; length: 15; size: -; CDR3: CASSLGRRLNEKLFF; DNA: TGTGCCAGCAGCTTAGGTCGGCGGCTTAATGAAAAACTGTTTTTT
J: TRBJ2-7; V: TRBV11-3; D: TRBD2; length: 16; size: -; CDR3: CASSPRSSGGAAEQYF; DNA: TGTGCCAGCAGCCCCCGCTCTAGCGGGGGGGCGGCCGAGCAGTACTTC
J: TRBJ2-1; V: TRBV7-6; D: -; length: 14; size: -; CDR3: CASSLGPYYNEQFF; DNA: TGTGCCAGCAGCTTAGGGCCTTACTACAATGAGCAGTTCTTC
J: TRBJ2-2; V: TRBV9; D: TRBD2; length: 17; size: -; CDR3: CASSPEVLAGDTGELFF; DNA: TGTGCCAGCAGCCCCGAGGTCCTAGCGGGGGACACCGGGGAGCTGTTTTTT
J: TRBJ2-3; V: TRBV29-1; D: TRBD1; length: 17; size: -; CDR3: CSVHIGTGVLGTDTQYF; DNA: TGCAGCGTTCATATCGGGACAGGGGTTTTAGGCACAGATACGCAGTATTTT
J: TRBJ2-5; V: TRBV4-2; D: -; length: 13; size: -; CDR3: CATRAGSWETQYF; DNA: TGTGCCACTCGGGCAGGGTCGTGGGAGACCCAGTACTTC
J: TRBJ2-7; V: TRBV7-2; D: TRBD1; length: 15; size: few; CDR3: CASKRPGTDTYEQYF; DNA: TGTGCCAGCAAACGTCCCGGGACAGATACCTACGAGCAGTACTTC
J: TRBJ2-2; V: TRBV30; D: TRBD2; length: 16; size: -; CDR3: CAWSVRVGGTTGELFF; DNA: TGTGCCTGGAGTGTACGGGTCGGGGGGACCACCGGGGAGCTGTTTTTT
J: TRBJ2-3; V: TRBV11-2; D: TRBD1; length: 13; size: -; CDR3: CASGDRGADTQYF; DNA: TGTGCCAGCGGCGACAGGGGGGCAGATACGCAGTATTTT
J: TRBJ2-3; V: TRBV7-3; D: TRBD2; length: 21; size: -; CDR3: CASSSMGWLLGSGGDLPKQYF; DNA: TGTGCCAGCAGCTCAATGGGCTGGTTATTGGGTAGCGGGGGGGATCTCCCTAAGCAGTATTTT